The rows below give T cell receptor beta chains drawn from one sample of a study of beta chain features in type 1 diabetes. Measured with immunoSEQ multiplex PCR; TCRdb has only the in-frame clones, and not every one. The sample shows hundreds of thousands of clones, more than 12% of them seen only once. The sequenced sample consisted of naive CD4+ T cells from blood. These receptors were obtained from a man aged 18 to 29 with type 1 diabetes. Both conserved end residues are part of each CDR3. The D gene is left open where the match is weak. Size is omitted from some rows. Given values are once, few, many or a class for expanded clones.

abundance: few; v_gene: TRBV10-3; j_gene: TRBJ2-3; d_gene: .; CDR3nt: TGTGCCTTCGGGTCTAGCACAGATACGCAGTATTTT; CDR3aa: CAFGSSTDTQYF
abundance: .; v_gene: TRBV29-1; j_gene: TRBJ1-2; d_gene: .; CDR3nt: TGCAGCGTGCGGACGGGGGAATTGTATGGCTACACCTTC; CDR3aa: CSVRTGELYGYTF
abundance: .; v_gene: TRBV28; j_gene: TRBJ2-7; d_gene: TRBD2; CDR3nt: TGTGCCAGCAGTTTTGGAATAGCGGGAGGGCCCCAAGAGCAGTACTTC; CDR3aa: CASSFGIAGGPQEQYF
abundance: .; v_gene: TRBV18; j_gene: TRBJ2-5; d_gene: .; CDR3nt: TGTGCCAGCGAAGTACAGTTCCAAGAGACCCAGTACTTC; CDR3aa: CASEVQFQETQYF
abundance: few; v_gene: TRBV2; j_gene: TRBJ2-2; d_gene: .; CDR3nt: TGTGCCAGCAGGGACATACCTACCGGGGAGCTGTTTTTT; CDR3aa: CASRDIPTGELFF
abundance: .; v_gene: TRBV7-9; j_gene: TRBJ2-1; d_gene: .; CDR3nt: TGTGCCAGCAGCAGAGGGACGGTCAATGAGCAGTTCTTC; CDR3aa: CASSRGTVNEQFF
abundance: .; v_gene: TRBV15; j_gene: TRBJ1-5; d_gene: .; CDR3nt: TGTGCCACCAGCAGAGATCATATTTGGAGAAGCAATCAGCCCCAGCATTTT; CDR3aa: CATSRDHIWRSNQPQHF
abundance: .; v_gene: TRBV30; j_gene: TRBJ1-1; d_gene: .; CDR3nt: TGTGCCTGCTTTGAGGGTGGGAACACTGAAGCTTTCTTT; CDR3aa: CACFEGGNTEAFF
abundance: few; v_gene: TRBV7-2; j_gene: TRBJ1-2; d_gene: .; CDR3nt: TGTGCCAGCAGCTTAGGGCCAGGGGAGCGGGGCTACACCTTC; CDR3aa: CASSLGPGERGYTF
abundance: .; v_gene: TRBV6-5; j_gene: TRBJ2-2; d_gene: .; CDR3nt: TGTGCCAGCAGCCACAGGGACGCCGGGGAGCTGTTTTTT; CDR3aa: CASSHRDAGELFF
abundance: .; v_gene: TRBV7-9; j_gene: TRBJ2-3; d_gene: .; CDR3nt: TGTGCCAGCACAGGGTTAGATACGCAGTATTTT; CDR3aa: CASTGLDTQYF
abundance: .; v_gene: TRBV4-1; j_gene: TRBJ2-1; d_gene: TRBD2; CDR3nt: TGCGCCAGCAGCCACGCGCGGGGGGGGAAGAATGAGCAGTTCTTC; CDR3aa: CASSHARGGKNEQFF
abundance: .; v_gene: TRBV9; j_gene: TRBJ2-1; d_gene: .; CDR3nt: TGTGCCAGCAGCGTAGCGCCCCCCTTGAGTGGTGGCAATGAGCAGTTCTTC; CDR3aa: CASSVAPPLSGGNEQFF
abundance: few; v_gene: TRBV9; j_gene: TRBJ2-1; d_gene: TRBD1; CDR3nt: TGTGCCAACCTGTCTCCGGGACAGGGATACAATGAGCAGTTCTTC; CDR3aa: CANLSPGQGYNEQFF
abundance: .; v_gene: TRBV7-3; j_gene: TRBJ1-1; d_gene: .; CDR3nt: TGTGCCAGCAGTCCCGGGACACCTAACACTGAAGCTTTCTTT; CDR3aa: CASSPGTPNTEAFF
abundance: few; v_gene: TRBV6-5; j_gene: TRBJ2-3; d_gene: .; CDR3nt: TGTGCCAGCAGTTACTCTGGGGGGCGCACAGATACGCAGTATTTT; CDR3aa: CASSYSGGRTDTQYF
abundance: few; v_gene: TRBV10-3; j_gene: TRBJ2-7; d_gene: .; CDR3nt: TGTGCCATCGGCTACCCCGGGACCTACGAGCAGTACTTC; CDR3aa: CAIGYPGTYEQYF
abundance: .; v_gene: TRBV29-1; j_gene: TRBJ1-2; d_gene: .; CDR3nt: TGCAGCGCCAACCGGGAGGGTAACTATGGCTACACCTTC; CDR3aa: CSANREGNYGYTF
abundance: .; v_gene: TRBV4-2; j_gene: TRBJ2-3; d_gene: .; CDR3nt: TGTGCCAGCAGCCAAGATAAACCAGATACGCAGTATTTT; CDR3aa: CASSQDKPDTQYF
abundance: few; v_gene: TRBV29-1; j_gene: TRBJ2-1; d_gene: .; CDR3nt: TGCTTCGACACTCGGAGGGGTCATGAGCAGTTCTTC; CDR3aa: CFDTRRGHEQFF
abundance: few; v_gene: TRBV19; j_gene: TRBJ2-7; d_gene: .; CDR3nt: TGTGCCAGTAGCGCGGGACCCCGGACCTACGAGCAGTACTTC; CDR3aa: CASSAGPRTYEQYF
abundance: .; v_gene: TRBV5-1; j_gene: TRBJ2-5; d_gene: .; CDR3nt: TGCGCCAGCAGCCCTGATAGCGGACAAGAGACCCAGTACTTC; CDR3aa: CASSPDSGQETQYF
abundance: .; v_gene: TRBV2; j_gene: TRBJ2-2; d_gene: .; CDR3nt: TGTGCCAGCAGGCCGGCGGGGTACACCGGGGAGCTGTTTTTT; CDR3aa: CASRPAGYTGELFF
abundance: .; v_gene: TRBV30; j_gene: TRBJ1-1; d_gene: .; CDR3nt: TGTGCCTGGAGTGTGGATGCAAACACTGAAGCTTTCTTT; CDR3aa: CAWSVDANTEAFF
abundance: .; v_gene: TRBV30; j_gene: TRBJ1-5; d_gene: .; CDR3nt: TGTGCCTGGAGTCATGTAGCAGGGAACAGCAATCAGCCCCAGCATTTT; CDR3aa: CAWSHVAGNSNQPQHF